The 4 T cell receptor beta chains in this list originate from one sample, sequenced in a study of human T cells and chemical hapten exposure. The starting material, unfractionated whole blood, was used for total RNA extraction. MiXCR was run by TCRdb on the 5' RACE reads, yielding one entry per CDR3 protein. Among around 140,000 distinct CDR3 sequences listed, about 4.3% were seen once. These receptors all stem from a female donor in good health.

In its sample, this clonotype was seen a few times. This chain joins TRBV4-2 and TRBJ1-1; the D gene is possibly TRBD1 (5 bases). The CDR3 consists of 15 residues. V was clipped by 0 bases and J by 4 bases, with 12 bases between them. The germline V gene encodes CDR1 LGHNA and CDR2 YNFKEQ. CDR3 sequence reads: CASSQEQGRGTEAFF. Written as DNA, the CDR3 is TGTGCCAGCAGCCAAGAACAAGGGAGGGGCACTGAAGCTTTCTTT.

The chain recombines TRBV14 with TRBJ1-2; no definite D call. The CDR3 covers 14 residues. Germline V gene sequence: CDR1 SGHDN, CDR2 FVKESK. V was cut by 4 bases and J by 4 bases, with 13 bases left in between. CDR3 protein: CASSRFLTGYGYTF. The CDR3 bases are TGTGCCAGCAGCCGCTTCCTTACGGGCTATGGCTACACCTTC.

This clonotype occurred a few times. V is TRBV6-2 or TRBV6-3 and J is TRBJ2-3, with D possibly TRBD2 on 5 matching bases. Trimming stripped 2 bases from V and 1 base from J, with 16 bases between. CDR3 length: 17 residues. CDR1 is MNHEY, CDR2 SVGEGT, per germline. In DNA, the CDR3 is TGTGCCAGCAGTTACCGCGACGGACCCGGGGGCACAGATACGCAGTATTTT. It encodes CASSYRDGPGGTDTQYF.

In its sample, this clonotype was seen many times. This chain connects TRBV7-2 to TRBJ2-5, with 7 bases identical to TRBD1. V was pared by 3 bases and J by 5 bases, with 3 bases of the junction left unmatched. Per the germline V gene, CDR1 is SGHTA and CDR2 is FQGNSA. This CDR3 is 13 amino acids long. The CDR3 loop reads CASSFDREETQYF. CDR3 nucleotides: TGTGCCAGCAGCTTTGACAGGGAGGAGACCCAGTACTTC.